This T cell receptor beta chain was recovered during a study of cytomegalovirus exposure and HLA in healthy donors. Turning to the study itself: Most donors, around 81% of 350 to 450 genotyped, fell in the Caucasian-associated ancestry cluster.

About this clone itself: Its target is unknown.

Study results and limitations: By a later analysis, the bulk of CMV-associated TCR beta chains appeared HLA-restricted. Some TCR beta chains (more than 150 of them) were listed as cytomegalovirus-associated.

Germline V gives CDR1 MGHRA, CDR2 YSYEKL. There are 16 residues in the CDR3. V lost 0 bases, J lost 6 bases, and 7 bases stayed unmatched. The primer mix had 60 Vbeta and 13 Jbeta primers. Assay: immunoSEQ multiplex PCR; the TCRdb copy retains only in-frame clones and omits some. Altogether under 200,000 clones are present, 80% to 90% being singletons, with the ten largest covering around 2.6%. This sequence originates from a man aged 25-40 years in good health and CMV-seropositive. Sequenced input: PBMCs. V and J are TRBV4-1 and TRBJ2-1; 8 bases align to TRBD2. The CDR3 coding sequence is TGCGCCAGCAGCCAAGAATCAGCGGGAGTGGGCAATGAGCAGTTCTTC. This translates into CASSQESAGVGNEQFF.